The rows below give T cell receptor beta chains drawn from one sample of a study of CD8+CD57+ T cells in acquired aplastic anemia. TCRdb reprocessed the reads with MiXCR, giving one entry per CDR3 protein. The sample includes about 400,000 distinct CDR3 sequences, 60% to 80% seen only once; the top ten take around 4%. The sample taken for sequencing was sorted CD4+, CD8+, or CD8+CD57+ T cells (not recorded which) from PBMCs. Receptors originate from a human donor in good health, serving as a control. The conserved cysteine and the conserved F or W are not part of the CDR3 here. A D gene is named only where the DNA matches it firmly. Some rows have no size entry. The others give once, few or many, or a class for an expanded clone.

D gene | clone size | V gene | CDR3 protein
NA | many | TRBV3-1 | ASSQGGRAEAF
NA | NA | TRBV7-2 | ASSMGSKTEAF
NA | few | TRBV15 | ATRFRGGREQY
TRBD2 | NA | TRBV20-1 | SARLAGDYEQY
NA | NA | TRBV7-2 | ASSVTGEVDEQY
NA | NA | TRBV20-1 | SARLRMNAEAF
TRBD2 | NA | TRBV2 | ASGGLQETQY
TRBD1 | many | TRBV20-1 | SARDAGGANYEQY
NA | many | TRBV3-1 | ASSQAGTSYGYT
NA | NA | TRBV19 | ASSTGQGAGYGYT
NA | NA | TRBV3-1 | ASSQASACT
NA | NA | TRBV19 | ASRASTMVTYEQY
NA | NA | TRBV19 | ASSLTDSPQY
TRBD1 | NA | TRBV12-3/TRBV12-4 | ASTPRQGLYEQY
NA | NA | TRBV29-1 | SERTGMNTEAF
NA | many | TRBV11-2 | ASSLARNTQY
NA | NA | TRBV19 | ATLGRAVDLPLH
NA | NA | TRBV24-1 | ATSDLLGLPYAQY
TRBD1 | NA | TRBV6-1 | ASSKRDRGA
NA | NA | TRBV7-3 | ASSLGVAATNPQ
NA | NA | TRBV7-2 | ASRGWRLAGLQQQH
NA | many | TRBV29-1 | SVDDKYIYGYT
NA | many | TRBV3-1 | ASSLRRGTTNEKLF
NA | many | TRBV19 | ASSILHTGKSGYT
NA | once | TRBV19 | ASSIAQKEGETQY
NA | NA | TRBV7-2 | ASSFQRQNTEAF
NA | NA | TRBV20-1 | RVTGKSYNAYEQY
NA | NA | TRBV7-9 | ASSLDHPEAQGGQY
NA | NA | TRBV25-1 | ASSEGDAGFEF
NA | many | TRBV29-1 | SAQRGGDTEAF
NA | NA | TRBV5-1 | ASIFTGSDSYGYT
TRBD2 | NA | TRBV5-5 | ASTTLAGGRSDTQY
NA | NA | TRBV7-8 | ASSLGQALYDHY
TRBD1 | many | TRBV19 | ASSAGTAGSWQPQH
NA | many | TRBV4-3 | ASSRGGTLGYT
NA | NA | TRBV6-5 | ASRPSANQPQH
TRBD1 | few | TRBV29-1 | SVLQGGNTEAF
NA | NA | TRBV2 | ASTEGTATEEY
NA | NA | TRBV7-9 | ASSPATAEPEQC
NA | many | TRBV9 | ASSGQPESEQY
TRBD1 | many | TRBV15 | ATQRGTANTEAF
TRBD1 | many | TRBV5-6 | ASSPDRGLRSPLH
TRBD2 | NA | TRBV20-1 | SARAPRGWADTQY
NA | NA | TRBV12-3/TRBV12-4 | ASSGGPEAYGYT
NA | NA | TRBV11-2 | ASRTESKTEAF
NA | NA | TRBV20-1 | SAKDTTYEQY
NA | NA | TRBV7-2 | ASSLNPGLTETQY
TRBD1 | NA | TRBV20-1 | SARQGRSDI
NA | NA | TRBV29-1 | QDLGQDYEQY
NA | few | TRBV7-7 | ASSLASSNEQF
NA | many | TRBV7-2 | ASSLAGRQLVRELF
TRBD2 | many | TRBV4-1 | ASSQEGPYSGGASDTQY
TRBD1 | NA | TRBV7-3 | ASSGNRGHNEQL
NA | NA | TRBV7-9 | ASSPATESGYTLY
NA | NA | TRBV6-2/TRBV6-3 | ASTLGQSYEQF